Listed here are 24 T cell receptor beta chains from one sample, sequenced in a study of T-cell memory formation after mild COVID-19. TCRdb analysed the 5' RACE reads with MiXCR anew, one entry per CDR3 protein. The sample contains 95,000 to 120,000 distinct CDR3 sequences, about 18% of which appear only once. What was sequenced was PBMCs or a T cell subset sorted from them (not recorded which). The receptors originated from a man younger than 35 who had mild COVID-19 (a few samples of this study predate the infection). Cell type and time point are not known.

In this sample, this clonotype is medium-sized. This chain connects TRBV20-1 to TRBJ2-7; a possible D gene is TRBD2 (5 bases). Trimming took 2 bases from V and 0 from J, leaving 14 bases between them. CDR1 DFQATT and CDR2 SNEGSKA come from the germline V gene (reference sequence). The CDR3 sequence is 15 residues long. CDR3 bases: TGCAGTGCTAGACCCGGACTGTTGAGCTCCTACGAGCAGTACTTC. Translation: CSARPGLLSSYEQYF.

The rearrangement uses TRBV6-5 and TRBJ2-5; D might be TRBD1 or TRBD2, each matching 5 bases. Germline-derived CDR1 and CDR2 are MNHEY and SVGAGI. CDR3 length: 13 residues. The V gene lost 0 bases and the J gene lost 3 bases, with 5 bases spanning the gap. The CDR3 sequence is CASSYSGEETQYF. Written as DNA, the CDR3 is TGTGCCAGCAGTTACTCGGGGGAAGAGACCCAGTACTTC.

This clonotype came up a few times. Its ends do not fully match the called genes, so a read error is possible. Here the CDR3 reads CVSSIAGAYNEQFF. The DNA of the CDR3 is TGCGTCAGCAGCATAGCGGGGGCTTACAATGAGCAGTTCTTC. V usage is TRBV5-1 and J usage is TRBJ2-1; 9 nucleotides align to TRBD2. CDR1 is SGHRS, CDR2 YFSETQ, per germline. This CDR3 region has 14 residues.

This clonotype has just a few counts. The CDR3 region has the DNA TGTGCCAGCAGCTACAGGGTGAGGAACACTGAAGCTTTCTTT. Its protein product is CASSYRVRNTEAFF. J is TRBJ1-1 and V is TRBV7-2; possibly TRBD1 for D (6 bases). The CDR3 sequence is 14 residues long. CDR1 is SGHTA, CDR2 FQGNSA, per germline. V was trimmed by 4 bases and J by 1 base, leaving 10 bases between them.

V usage is TRBV7-9 and J usage is TRBJ1-1, with D perhaps TRBD1 (5 bases). The CDR3 is made up of 13 amino acids. Deletions cut 8 bases from V and 1 base from J, with 11 bases between. CDR1 is SEHNR, CDR2 FQNEAQ, per germline (reference sequence). CDR3 residues: CASSRVANTEAFF. The DNA of the CDR3 is TGTGCCAGCTCCAGGGTGGCGAACACTGAAGCTTTCTTT.

This chain links TRBV28 with TRBJ2-5; tentative D call: TRBD2 (6 bases). The CDR3 is 12 amino acids. CDR1 is MDHEN, CDR2 SYDVKM, per germline. Trimming pared 3 bases from V and 7 bases from J, leaving 9 bases between. The CDR3 here is CASSFGRGTQYF. In nucleotides, the CDR3 is TGTGCCAGCAGTTTCGGGCGGGGGACCCAGTACTTC.

J is TRBJ2-1 and V is TRBV2, with D hard to call. Trimming took off 3 bases at V and 9 bases at J, with 9 bases between the two ends. This CDR3 has 12 residues. The germline V gene has CDR1 SNHLY and CDR2 FYNNEI. The CDR3 spells CASSESGGEQFF. As DNA, the CDR3 is TGTGCCAGCAGTGAGTCGGGCGGTGAGCAGTTCTTC.

This clonotype was seen more than once but under ten times. The CDR3 loop reads CASTPGSAINTEAFF. The CDR3 bases are TGTGCCAGCACCCCAGGATCCGCGATCAACACTGAAGCTTTCTTT. The chain joins TRBV6-6 to TRBJ1-1; D uncertain. Germline CDR1 reads MNHNY; CDR2 reads SVGAGI (reference sequence). This CDR3 comprises 15 residues. The V gene lost 7 bases and the J gene lost 2 bases, with 17 bases spanning the gap.

This chain joins TRBV7-9 and TRBJ2-3, with 9 bases matching TRBD2. Germline CDR1 SEHNR, CDR2 FQNEAQ (reference sequence). Trimming took 2 bases from V and 4 from J; bases not matched to a gene: 7. The CDR3 extends over 16 amino acids. CDR3 amino acids: CASSLISGGPPDTQYF. The CDR3 DNA sequence: TGTGCCAGCAGCTTAATTAGCGGGGGCCCCCCAGATACGCAGTATTTT.

CDR3 in DNA: TGTGCCAGCAGTTTCAGGGAATATGGCTACACCTTC. The encoded protein is CASSFREYGYTF. This sequence joins TRBV12-3 or TRBV12-4 and TRBJ1-2; D might be TRBD1 (5 bases). V lost 3 bases and J 5 bases, leaving 7 bases between the germline ends. This CDR3 has 12 amino acids.

The chain carries TRBV7-3 and TRBJ2-3, with D maybe TRBD2 (5 bases). Per germline, CDR1 SGHTA and CDR2 FQGTGA. The CDR3 loop spans 15 amino acids. V lost 2 bases to trimming and J lost 2 bases, with 11 bases between them. The CDR3 nucleotides read TGTGCCAGCAGCTTAGGCGGGTACACCACAGATACGCAGTATTTT. This gives the protein CASSLGGYTTDTQYF.

The table lists this clonotype with a few counts. The V and J genes are TRBV6-2 or TRBV6-3 and TRBJ1-1; possible D gene TRBD1, 5 bases. The CDR3 sequence is 13 residues long. Germline V CDR1 and CDR2: MNHEY, SVGEGT. Trimming pared 5 bases from V and 7 bases from J, leaving 14 bases between. The CDR3 reads CASSHRREGEAFF. CDR3 DNA: TGTGCCAGCAGTCACAGGAGGGAAGGTGAAGCTTTCTTT.

This clonotype was found a few times. This chain uses TRBV20-1 with TRBJ2-5; D unresolved. The V end was cut by 0 bases, the J end by 6 bases, with 11 bases between. Germline V CDR1 and CDR2: DFQATT, SNEGSKA (reference sequence). The CDR3 is made up of 13 amino acids. The CDR3 sequence is CSARDSPLKTQYF. The CDR3 nucleotides read TGCAGTGCTAGAGATAGTCCACTGAAGACCCAGTACTTC.

This clonotype appeared a few times. The chain links TRBV6-6 to TRBJ2-1, with 9 bases fitting TRBD1. Trimming took 5 bases from V and 13 from J; bases not matched to a gene: 18. The CDR3 is 16 amino acids. The germline gives CDR1 MNHNY, CDR2 SVGAGI (reference sequence). The CDR3 DNA sequence: TGTGCCAGCAGTCCGACGGGACAGGGAGGGTACAATGGTCAGTTCTTC. This gives the protein CASSPTGQGGYNGQFF.

This clonotype was seen a handful of times. The V and J genes are TRBV6-1 and TRBJ2-7; TRBD1 matches at 11 bases. CDR3 length equals 14 residues. The germline gives CDR1 MNHNS, CDR2 SASEGT. Losses at the gene ends were 4 bases for V and 4 bases for J; bases not matched to a gene: 3. CDR3 in DNA: TGTGCCAGCAGTGCAGGACAGGGGGCTTACGAGCAGTACTTC. Amino acids: CASSAGQGAYEQYF.

The rearrangement links TRBV18 to TRBJ1-1, with D hard to call. V was clipped by 3 bases and J by 3 bases, with 8 bases between them. The CDR3 loop spans 13 amino acids. CDR1 and CDR2 from the germline V gene are KGHSH and LQKENI. CDR3 protein: CASSPSQDTEAFF. The CDR3 nucleotides read TGTGCCAGCTCACCCTCTCAGGACACTGAAGCTTTCTTT.

This clonotype was seen a few times. The rearrangement joins TRBV5-1 to TRBJ1-4; D gene ambiguous. CDR3 length equals 11 residues. With 5 bases removed from V and 4 bases from J, the gap between germline ends came to 3 bases. CDR1 and CDR2 (germline): SGHRS, YFSETQ. The DNA for the CDR3 is TGCGCCAGCAGGGGTAATGAAAAACTGTTTTTT. As protein: CASRGNEKLFF.

The J gene is TRBJ2-1, the V gene TRBV12-3 or TRBV12-4, with 8 bases fitting TRBD2. The CDR3 loop spans 15 amino acids. The V and J ends lost 3 bases and 3 bases, in that order; junction bases with no gene match: 4. The CDR3 here is CASSFGGGFYNEQFF. The CDR3 coding sequence is TGTGCCAGCAGTTTTGGCGGGGGGTTCTACAATGAGCAGTTCTTC.

V gene TRBV5-1 combines with J gene TRBJ1-5, with a weak D call TRBD1 (5 bases). CDR1 SGHRS and CDR2 YFSETQ come from the germline V gene. The CDR3 contains 14 residues. Between the trimmed V and J ends, which lost 1 base and 5 bases, there was a span of 10 bases. In DNA form, the CDR3 reads TGCGCCAGCAGCTTGTGGGTGGGGGATCAGCCCCAGCATTTT. It is translated as CASSLWVGDQPQHF.

This clonotype was picked up a small number of times. V is TRBV4-3 and J is TRBJ2-3; 12 bases agree with TRBD2. This CDR3 is 18 amino acids long. V dropped 1 base and J dropped 5; count of bases not matched to a gene: 10. The germline V gene has CDR1 LGHNA and CDR2 YSLEER. The CDR3 region is CASSQASSGGAGKDTQYF. Written as DNA, the CDR3 is TGCGCCAGCAGCCAAGCGTCTAGCGGGGGGGCCGGTAAAGATACGCAGTATTTT.

Only a few counts were recorded for this clonotype. The chain uses TRBV5-1 and TRBJ1-4; D unresolved. Germline CDR1 SGHRS, CDR2 YFSETQ. CDR3 length: 14 residues. Deletions cut 0 bases from V and 7 bases from J, with 10 bases between. The CDR3 nucleotides are TGCGCCAGCAGCTTGGACAGTACAAGTGAAAAACTGTTTTTT. Translated: CASSLDSTSEKLFF.

The J gene is TRBJ1-5, the V gene TRBV5-6; TRBD1 is a possible D gene (5 bases). The CDR3 is 15 residues long. V was cut by 0 bases and J by 4 bases, with 11 bases left in between. Germline V CDR1 and CDR2: SGHDT, YYEEEE. CDR3 sequence reads: CASSLGPGVNQPQHF. Here the CDR3 DNA reads TGTGCCAGCAGCTTGGGGCCGGGGGTTAATCAGCCCCAGCATTTT.

In this sample, this clonotype turned up a few times. V and J are TRBV5-1 and TRBJ2-7; D is perhaps TRBD1 (5 bases). This CDR3 comprises 13 residues. The ends were cut back, 0 bases at V and 3 bases at J, with 7 bases in the middle. The germline gives CDR1 SGHRS, CDR2 YFSETQ. CDR3 bases: TGCGCCAGCAGCTTGGGACAGAACTACGAGCAGTACGTC. Its translation is CASSLGQNYEQYV.

The chain combines TRBV18 with TRBJ2-2, with D tentatively TRBD1 (5 bases). V was cut by 2 bases and J by 9 bases, with 7 bases left in between. CDR1 is KGHSH, CDR2 LQKENI, per germline. The CDR3 loop spans 12 amino acids. For the CDR3, the DNA is TGTGCCAGCTCACCATCGGACAGGGAGCTGTTTTTT. Protein sequence: CASSPSDRELFF.